The 24 T cell receptor beta chains below all came from one sample that was sequenced in a study of T cell responses to AZD1222 COVID-19 vaccine. Data came from immunoSEQ multiplex PCR; TCRdb stores just in-frame clones and leaves some out. Among about 49,000 clones listed, 60% to 85% were seen once. Sequencing used peripheral blood, obtained on day 0 of AZD1222 vaccination. Source of these receptors: an adult in good health.

The CDR3 spells CATARGGETEAFF. The CDR3 DNA sequence: TGTGCCACCGCGCGGGGGGGGGAGACTGAAGCTTTCTTT. The rearrangement joins TRBV28 to TRBJ1-1; perhaps TRBD1 as D (5 bases). The CDR3 consists of 13 residues. Trimming took off 10 bases at V and 5 bases at J, with 17 bases between the two ends. Germline V gives CDR1 MDHEN, CDR2 SYDVKM.

CDR3 nucleotide sequence: TGTGCCAGCAGCAACAGGGCACATCAGCCCCAGCATTTT. Its protein is CASSNRAHQPQHF. The chain recombines TRBV6-6 with TRBJ1-5, with D tentatively TRBD1 (6 bases). Trimming cost V 6 bases and J 5 bases, with 11 bases left between them. The CDR3 extends over 13 amino acids. Germline lookup yields CDR1 MNHNY and CDR2 SVGAGI (reference sequence).

V and J are TRBV6-5 and TRBJ1-1, with TRBD1 matching over 10 bases. V shed 6 bases, J shed 0 bases, and the junction held 4 bases outside the gene matches. This CDR3 spans 15 amino acids. Germline V gene sequence: CDR1 MNHEY, CDR2 SVGAGI. The CDR3 loop reads CASSDGQGVNTEAFF. CDR3 nucleotides: TGTGCCAGCAGCGATGGACAGGGGGTGAACACTGAAGCTTTCTTT.

The chain has TRBV5-4 and TRBJ2-1, with 8 bases aligning to TRBD2. Germline V gene lookup returns CDR1 SGHNT and CDR2 YYREEE (reference sequence). V dropped 2 bases and J dropped 4; count of bases not matched to a gene: 5. There are 15 residues in the CDR3. The CDR3 spells CASSFTAGEYNEQFF. The CDR3 DNA follows: TGTGCCAGCAGCTTTACAGCGGGAGAATACAATGAGCAGTTCTTC.

The chain uses TRBV3-1 (or the pseudogene TRBV3-2) and TRBJ2-3; perhaps D is TRBD1 or TRBD2 (5 bases each). This CDR3 spans 13 amino acids. Germline V gene data show CDR1 as LGHDT and CDR2 as YNNKEL (reference sequence). V gave up 8 bases and J gave up 0 bases, with 9 bases separating them. The CDR3 sequence is CASGDPSTDTQYF. In DNA form, the CDR3 reads TGTGCCAGCGGGGACCCTAGCACAGATACGCAGTATTTT.

This clone appeared once. This chain links TRBV30 with TRBJ2-7; D perhaps matches TRBD2 (6 bases). V was shortened by 4 bases and J by 0 bases, with 16 bases between the two germline ends. The CDR3 has 15 residues. Germline V gene lookup returns CDR1 GTSNPN and CDR2 SVGIG (reference sequence). The DNA of the CDR3 is TGTGCCTGGACTGTTATGGGGGGACTCTCCTACGAGCAGTACTTC. Translated: CAWTVMGGLSYEQYF.

Only one count was recorded for this clone. The rearrangement joins TRBV19 to TRBJ2-3; 10 nucleotides agree with TRBD1. V lost 6 bases to trimming and J lost 5 bases; unmatched junction nucleotides: 8. Germline V CDR1 and CDR2: LNHDA, SQIVND (reference sequence). The CDR3 is 15 residues long. Here the CDR3 DNA reads TGTGCCAGTAGCCCAGGGACAGGGGTTATAGATACGCAGTATTTT. This gives the protein CASSPGTGVIDTQYF.

The chain uses TRBV5-8 and TRBJ2-5, with D hard to call. Trimming pared 0 bases from V and 2 bases from J, leaving 5 bases between. The germline CDR1 and CDR2 sequences are SGHTS and YDEGEE. This CDR3 comprises 13 residues. The CDR3 DNA follows: TGTGCCAGCAGCTTGGGGCAGCAAGAGACCCAGTACTTC. Its translation is CASSLGQQETQYF.

The V call is TRBV5-5, the J call TRBJ2-5; 8 bases match TRBD2. Trimming removed 1 base from V and 0 bases from J; junction bases left unmatched: 14. Germline V gene sequence: CDR1 SGHKS, CDR2 YYEKEE (reference sequence). This CDR3 has 19 residues. Here the CDR3 reads CASSLLGRAGGGYQETQYF. The CDR3 DNA sequence: TGTGCCAGCAGCTTGTTGGGTCGGGCGGGAGGTGGGTACCAAGAGACCCAGTACTTC.

The chain joins TRBV6-5 to TRBJ1-6; D gene ambiguous. CDR3 length: 12 amino acids. The germline V gene encodes CDR1 MNHEY and CDR2 SVGAGI. Trimming pared 11 bases from V and 7 bases from J, leaving 12 bases between. CDR3 protein: CACHGRNSPLHF. As DNA, the CDR3 is TGTGCCTGCCACGGGAGGAATTCACCCCTCCACTTT.

For the CDR3, the DNA is TGTGCCAGCAAGGTTAACTCTAATGAAAAACTGTTTTTT. This encodes CASKVNSNEKLFF. The chain has TRBV2 and TRBJ1-4; unclear D gene. Trimming removed 7 bases at V and 3 bases at J, with 9 bases between. CDR1 is SNHLY, CDR2 FYNNEI, per germline. This CDR3 has 13 residues.

The V and J genes are TRBV15 and TRBJ2-4, with 8 bases fitting TRBD2. The V and J ends lost 5 bases and 3 bases, in that order; junction bases with no gene match: 6. The CDR3 covers 15 residues. The germline gives CDR1 LNHNV, CDR2 YYDKDF (reference sequence). CDR3: CATSPRGGDKNIQYF. The CDR3 DNA follows: TGTGCCACCAGCCCCCGGGGGGGAGACAAAAACATTCAGTACTTC.

The rearrangement links TRBV5-1 to TRBJ2-5; TRBD1 agrees at 7 bases. Per the germline V gene, CDR1 is SGHRS and CDR2 is YFSETQ. V lost 4 bases and J lost 3; bases outside the gene matches: 6. The CDR3 totals 14 residues. The CDR3 DNA reads as TGCGCCAGCAGCCCCGACAGGGTCGAAGAGACCCAGTACTTC. Amino acid sequence: CASSPDRVEETQYF.

The V call is TRBV11-2, the J call TRBJ2-6; no clear D. CDR1 is SGHAT, CDR2 FQNNGV, per germline. V lost 3 bases and J lost 0, with 6 bases in between. This CDR3 has 15 amino acids. The CDR3 bases are TGTGCCAGCAGCTTTTCCGTCTCTGGGGCCAACGTCCTGACTTTC. This sequence encodes CASSFSVSGANVLTF. Based on the CDR3 plus reference TRBV11-2 and TRBJ2-6, the full variable domain is EAGVAQSPRYKIIEKRQSVAFWCNPISGHATLYWYQQILGQGPKLLIQFQNNGVVDDSQLPKDRFSAERLKGVDSTLKIQPAKLEDSAVYLCASSFSVSGANVLTFGAGSRLTVL.

This rearrangement joins TRBV27 to TRBJ1-1; 8 bases agree with TRBD1. There are 15 residues in the CDR3. After removal of 1 base from V and 4 bases from J, the junction contained 5 bases not matched to a gene. Germline V gene data show CDR1 as MNHEY and CDR2 as SMNVEV (reference sequence). This chain's CDR3 is CASSLYRQGATEAFF. The CDR3 nucleotides are TGTGCCAGCAGTTTATACAGGCAGGGGGCCACTGAAGCTTTCTTT.

This chain connects TRBV30 to TRBJ2-6, with D hard to call. Deletions cut 5 bases from V and 1 base from J, with 6 bases between. CDR1 GTSNPN and CDR2 SVGIG come from the germline V gene (reference sequence). The CDR3 sequence is 13 residues long. The CDR3 DNA is TGTGCCTGGTCGGCTTCTGGGGCCAACGTCCTGACTTTC. It is translated as CAWSASGANVLTF.

Only one count was recorded for this clone. The chain carries TRBV29-1 and TRBJ1-5; the match to TRBD1 covers 8 bases. The CDR3 is 15 amino acids. Germline V gene sequence: CDR1 SQVTM, CDR2 ANQGSEA. With V trimmed by 6 bases and J by 4 bases, 11 bases remained unmatched. CDR3 in DNA: TGCAGCGTGACCATTGGGACAGGATTTAATCAGCCCCAGCATTTT. Its translation: CSVTIGTGFNQPQHF.

The chain has TRBV5-1 and TRBJ2-1; possible D gene TRBD1, 5 bases. The V end lost 0 bases, the J end lost 10 bases, and 11 bases lay between the germline ends. The CDR3 consists of 13 residues. CDR1 and CDR2 from the germline V gene are SGHRS and YFSETQ. The CDR3 nucleotides are TGCGCCAGCAGCTTGGGGACCAGACAGGAGCAGTTCTTC. Protein: CASSLGTRQEQFF.

This sequence joins TRBV10-2 and TRBJ2-5; possibly TRBD2 for D (6 bases). Trimming took off 4 bases at V and 10 bases at J, with 19 bases between the two ends. Germline V gene data show CDR1 as WSHSY and CDR2 as SAAADI. The CDR3 sequence is 14 residues long. CDR3 sequence (DNA): TGCGCCAGCAGTGGCAAGACGGGAGAAAGGGACCAGTACTTC. This sequence encodes CASSGKTGERDQYF.

This chain uses TRBV14 with TRBJ1-2; D is undetermined. V was pared by 0 bases and J by 4 bases, with 6 bases between. CDR3 length: 13 residues. CDR1 SGHDN and CDR2 FVKESK come from the germline V gene. This chain's CDR3 is CASSQDRGYGYTF. The DNA of the CDR3 is TGTGCCAGCAGCCAAGATCGGGGCTATGGCTACACCTTC.

The chain is built from TRBV11-2 and TRBJ1-5; no definite D call. This CDR3 has 15 amino acids. From germline, CDR1 is SGHAT and CDR2 FQNNGV. The V end lost 0 bases, the J end lost 3 bases, and 9 bases lay between the germline ends. CDR3 DNA sequence: TGTGCCAGCAGCTTAGATTGGGCACTCAATCAGCCCCAGCATTTT. Its protein product is CASSLDWALNQPQHF.

Here the CDR3 reads CASSLSLTGDTEAFF. Here the CDR3 DNA reads TGTGCCAGCAGCTTATCCCTGACAGGGGACACTGAAGCTTTCTTT. The gene calls are TRBV7-9 and TRBJ1-1; the match to TRBD1 covers 8 bases. Germline trimming cut 2 bases from V and 3 bases from J; bases unmatched to any gene: 5. This CDR3 region has 15 residues. Germline V CDR1 and CDR2: SEHNR, FQNEAQ (reference sequence).

The gene calls are TRBV29-1 and TRBJ2-5; maybe TRBD2 (6 bases). The length of the CDR3 is 13 residues. Germline-derived CDR1 and CDR2 are SQVTM and ANQGSEA. Trimming shortened V by 3 bases and J by 2 bases, and 10 bases separated the two germline ends. The CDR3 DNA reads TGCAGCGTTGACGGAGGGGCTCAAGAGACCCAGTACTTC. This gives the protein CSVDGGAQETQYF.

The genes are TRBV5-1 and TRBJ1-3; D possibly corresponds to TRBD1 (5 bases). The germline V gene encodes CDR1 SGHRS and CDR2 YFSETQ. This CDR3 has 15 residues. Trimming pared 0 bases from V and 0 bases from J, leaving 7 bases between. CDR3 region: CASSLDGASGNTIYF. The CDR3 DNA reads TGCGCCAGCAGCTTGGACGGGGCCTCTGGAAACACCATATATTTT.